The 9 T cell receptor beta chains below all came from one sample that was sequenced in a study of graft-versus-host responses after intestinal transplantation. The method was immunoSEQ multiplex PCR; TCRdb's version includes in-frame clones alone and lacks a portion of them. In the table there are roughly 97,000 clones, 90% to 95% of which are singletons. Antigen specificity for these receptors is unknown. The starting material was unstimulated CD4+ T cells sorted from spleen or lymph node cells, obtained before transplant. Every receptor here comes from a human donor who was the organ donor for an intestinal transplant.

The chain joins TRBV4-2 to TRBJ2-1; TRBD2 is a possible D gene (6 bases). The CDR3 consists of 18 residues. With 1 base removed from V and 1 base from J, the gap between germline ends came to 17 bases. Germline CDR1 and CDR2: LGHNA and YNFKEQ. CDR3 DNA: TGTGCCAGCAGCCAAGCCGGTCGGGGCGGGGAGTCCTACAATGAGCAGTTCTTC. Residues: CASSQAGRGGESYNEQFF.

V gene TRBV19 combines with J gene TRBJ2-2, with TRBD1 matching over 7 bases. Trimming removed 7 bases from V and 4 bases from J; junction bases left unmatched: 6. This CDR3 region has 14 residues. In germline, CDR1 is LNHDA, CDR2 SQIVND (reference sequence). The CDR3: CASTPDRVTGELFF. CDR3 sequence (DNA): TGTGCCAGTACCCCTGACAGGGTCACCGGGGAGCTGTTTTTT.

V usage is TRBV4-2 and J usage is TRBJ2-7; D possibly corresponds to TRBD2 (6 bases). CDR3 length equals 14 residues. Germline CDR1 reads LGHNA; CDR2 reads YNFKEQ. Trimming stripped 0 bases from V and 3 bases from J, with 9 bases between. The CDR3 DNA reads TGTGCCAGCAGCCAAGAGAGGAGGGGCTACGAGCAGTACTTC. Translation: CASSQERRGYEQYF.

This sequence joins TRBV11-2 and TRBJ2-7; D is uncertain. Per germline, CDR1 SGHAT and CDR2 FQNNGV. The germline V and J ends were trimmed by 1 base and 6 bases, with 7 bases remaining between them. CDR3 length: 12 amino acids. The DNA of the CDR3 is TGTGCCAGCAGCTTAGTCCGAGGCGAGCAGTACTTC. As protein: CASSLVRGEQYF.

V and J are TRBV7-9 and TRBJ1-6; 9 bases agree with TRBD1. V shed 1 base, J shed 7 bases, and the junction held 2 bases outside the gene matches. The CDR3 is 15 residues long. Per germline, CDR1 SEHNR and CDR2 FQNEAQ (reference sequence). The CDR3 DNA reads as TGTGCCAGCAGCTTAGGGGACAGGGAAAATTCACCCCTCCACTTT. Amino acid sequence: CASSLGDRENSPLHF.

This clone has just one count. In nucleotides, the CDR3 is TGTGCCAGCAGCTTAAAGGGCGGGACAGGGGCCTACGAGCAGTACTTC. Its translation: CASSLKGGTGAYEQYF. V gene TRBV7-3 combines with J gene TRBJ2-7; 10 positions agree with TRBD1. From germline, CDR1 is SGHTA and CDR2 FQGTGA. The trim removed 1 base at V and 2 bases at J, leaving 5 bases unmatched. The CDR3 runs to 16 residues.

CDR3 sequence (DNA): TGTGCCAGCGCAGGCCCAGTCTTGAACACTGAAGCTTTCTTT. The encoded protein is CASAGPVLNTEAFF. V gene TRBV4-2 combines with J gene TRBJ1-1, with D hard to call. The CDR3 loop spans 14 amino acids. V gave up 8 bases and J gave up 0 bases, with 13 bases separating them. Per germline, CDR1 LGHNA and CDR2 YNFKEQ.

The genes are TRBV30 and TRBJ2-7; the match to TRBD1 covers 7 bases. V was pared by 0 bases and J by 0 bases, with 8 bases of the junction left unmatched. CDR1 GTSNPN and CDR2 SVGIG come from the germline V gene (reference sequence). This CDR3 is built from 16 residues. The CDR3 protein is CAWSVRGQRISYEQYF. In DNA form, the CDR3 reads TGTGCCTGGAGTGTAAGGGGACAGAGGATCTCCTACGAGCAGTACTTC.

V and J are TRBV6-5 and TRBJ2-1; 7 bases match TRBD1. Per the germline V gene, CDR1 is MNHEY and CDR2 is SVGAGI. The CDR3 is 15 residues long. V was pared by 4 bases and J by 6 bases, with 9 bases of the junction left unmatched. CDR3 in DNA: TGTGCCAGCAGTTCCCCCCGACAGGGTCGCAATGAGCAGTTCTTC. This gives the protein CASSSPRQGRNEQFF.